The entry below gives a single TCR beta chain sequence along with its context. The sample is drawn from a study of blood T cell repertoires in COVID-19. Looking at the study overall: Whether acute or convalescent, the COVID-19 samples came from the United States, Italy and Spain. T cells, B-cell-depleted T cells, or PBMCs provided the cDNA or gDNA that served as material.

In the original analysis: Quantification of nucleated cells was approximated via reference gene primer amplification. Sequencing was performed with immunoSEQ multiplex PCR; in TCRdb, only in-frame clones are kept and a portion is missing. For V, J and clone size, that table is used; D and trimming come from the DNA. In the table there are about 200,000 clones, about 80% of which are singletons. Germline V gives CDR1 SGHTA, CDR2 FQGTGA. The V gene end was trimmed by 3 bases and the J gene end by 5 bases; junction bases not matched to a gene: 22. This CDR3 region has 20 residues. What was sequenced was peripheral blood. The chain employs TRBV7-3 and TRBJ2-1, with 7 bases lining up with TRBD2. This receptor was taken from a woman aged 55-70 years with COVID-19, enrolled during active disease. CDR3 amino acids: CASSLNLYQLRERTNNEQFF. The CDR3 DNA reads as TGTGCCAGCAGCTTGAACCTCTATCAATTGCGGGAGCGTACGAACAATGAGCAGTTCTTC.